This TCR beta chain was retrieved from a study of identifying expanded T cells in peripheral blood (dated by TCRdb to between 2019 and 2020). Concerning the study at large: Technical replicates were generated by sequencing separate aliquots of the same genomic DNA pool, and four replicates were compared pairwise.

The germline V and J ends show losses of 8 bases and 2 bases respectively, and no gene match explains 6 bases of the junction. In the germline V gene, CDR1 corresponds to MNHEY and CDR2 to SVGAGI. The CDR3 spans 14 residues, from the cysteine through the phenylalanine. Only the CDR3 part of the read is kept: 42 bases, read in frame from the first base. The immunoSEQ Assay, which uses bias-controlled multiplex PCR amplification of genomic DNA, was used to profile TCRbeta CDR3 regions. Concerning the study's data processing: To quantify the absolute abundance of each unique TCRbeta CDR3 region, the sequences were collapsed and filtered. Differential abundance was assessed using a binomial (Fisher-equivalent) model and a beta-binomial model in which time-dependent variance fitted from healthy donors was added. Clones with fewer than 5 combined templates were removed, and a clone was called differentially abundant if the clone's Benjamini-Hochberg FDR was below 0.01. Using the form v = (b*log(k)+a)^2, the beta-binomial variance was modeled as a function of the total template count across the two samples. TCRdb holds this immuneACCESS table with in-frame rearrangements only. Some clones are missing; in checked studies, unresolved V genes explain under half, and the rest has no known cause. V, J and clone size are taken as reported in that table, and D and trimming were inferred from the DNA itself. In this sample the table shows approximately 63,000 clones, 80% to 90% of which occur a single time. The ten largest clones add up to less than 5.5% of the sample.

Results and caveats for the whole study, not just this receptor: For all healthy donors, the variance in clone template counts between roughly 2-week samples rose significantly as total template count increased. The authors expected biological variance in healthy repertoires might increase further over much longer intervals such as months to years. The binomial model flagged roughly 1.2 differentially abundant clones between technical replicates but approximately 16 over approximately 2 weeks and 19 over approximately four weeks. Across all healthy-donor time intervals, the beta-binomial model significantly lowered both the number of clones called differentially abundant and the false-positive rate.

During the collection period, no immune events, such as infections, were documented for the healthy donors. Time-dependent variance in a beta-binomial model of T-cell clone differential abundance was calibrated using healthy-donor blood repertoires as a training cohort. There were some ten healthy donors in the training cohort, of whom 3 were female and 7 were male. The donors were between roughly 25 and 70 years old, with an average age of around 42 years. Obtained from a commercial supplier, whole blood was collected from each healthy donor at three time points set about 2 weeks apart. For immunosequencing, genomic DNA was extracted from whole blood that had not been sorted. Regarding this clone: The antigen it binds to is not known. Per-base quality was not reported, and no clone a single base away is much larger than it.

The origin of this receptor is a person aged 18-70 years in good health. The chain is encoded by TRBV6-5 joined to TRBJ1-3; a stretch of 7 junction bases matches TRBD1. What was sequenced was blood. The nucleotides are TGTGCCAGCCCTCTCGACAGGGCTGGAAACACCATATATTTT. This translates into CASPLDRAGNTIYF.